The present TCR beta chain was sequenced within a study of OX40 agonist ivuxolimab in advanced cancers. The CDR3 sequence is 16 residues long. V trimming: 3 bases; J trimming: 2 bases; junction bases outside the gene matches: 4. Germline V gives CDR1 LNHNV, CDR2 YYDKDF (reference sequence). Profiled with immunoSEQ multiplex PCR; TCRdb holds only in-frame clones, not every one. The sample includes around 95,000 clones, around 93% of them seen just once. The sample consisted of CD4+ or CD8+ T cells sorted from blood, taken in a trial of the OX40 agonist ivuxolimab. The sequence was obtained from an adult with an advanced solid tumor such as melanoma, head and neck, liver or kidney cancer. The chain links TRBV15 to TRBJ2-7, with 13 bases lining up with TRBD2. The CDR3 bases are TGTGCCACCAGCAGGGCAACTAGCGGGAGGGCCTACGAGCAGTACTTC. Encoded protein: CATSRATSGRAYEQYF.